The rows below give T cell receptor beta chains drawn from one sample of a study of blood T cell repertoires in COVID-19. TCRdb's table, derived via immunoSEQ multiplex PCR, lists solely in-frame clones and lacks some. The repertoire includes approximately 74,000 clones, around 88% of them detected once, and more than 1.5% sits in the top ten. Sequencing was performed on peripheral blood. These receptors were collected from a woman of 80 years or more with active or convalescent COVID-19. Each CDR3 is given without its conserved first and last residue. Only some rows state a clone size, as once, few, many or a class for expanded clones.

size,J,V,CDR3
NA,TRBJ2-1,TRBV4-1,ASRRLASNEQF
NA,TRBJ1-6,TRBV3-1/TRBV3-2,ASSFQNSPLH
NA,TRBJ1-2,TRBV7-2,ASSGGPANYGYT
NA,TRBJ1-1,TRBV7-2,ASSLDRNTEAF
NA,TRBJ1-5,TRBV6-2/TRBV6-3,ASSPYSRDGRGPQH
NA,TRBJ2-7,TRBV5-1,ASSLDGGSYEQY
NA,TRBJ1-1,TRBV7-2,ASSPHRTGGTEAF
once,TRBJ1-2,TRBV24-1,ATSDGSGLRGGYT
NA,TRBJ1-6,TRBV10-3,AISENSPGGSYNSPLH
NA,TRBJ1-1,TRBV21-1,ASGPEAF
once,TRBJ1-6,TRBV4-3,ASSQDLAGNSPLH
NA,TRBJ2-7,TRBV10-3,AISERVLGQGTGSSEQY
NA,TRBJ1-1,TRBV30,AWSKGGDTEAF
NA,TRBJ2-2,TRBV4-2,ASSQEGAWTGELF
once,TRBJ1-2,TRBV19,ASSPFRGHGYT
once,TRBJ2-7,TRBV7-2,ASSLATGGSYEQY
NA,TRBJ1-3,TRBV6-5,ASRTTGNSGNTIY
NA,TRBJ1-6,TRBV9,ASSVPRVPGDSPLH
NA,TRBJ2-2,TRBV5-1,ASSRIAGGNTGELF
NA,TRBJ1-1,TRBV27,ASSLIEATEAF
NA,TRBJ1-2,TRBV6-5,ASSYSGRTDFGYT
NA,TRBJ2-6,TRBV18,ASSPGEGSRGANVLT
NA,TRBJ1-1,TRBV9,ASSLDRGRENTEAF
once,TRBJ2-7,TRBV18,ASSRSGDSYEQY
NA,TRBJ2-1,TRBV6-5,ASTLLGAGNNEQF
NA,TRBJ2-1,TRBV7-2,ASSPSGGWIYNEQF
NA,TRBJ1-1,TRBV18,ASSPPDGTPNTEAF
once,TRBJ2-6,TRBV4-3,ASSQFTTSGANVLT
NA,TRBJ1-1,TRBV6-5,ASSYSQAMNTEAF
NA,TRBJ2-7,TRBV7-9,ASSPARGATAWEQY
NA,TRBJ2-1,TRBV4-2,ASSQAQGPYNEQF
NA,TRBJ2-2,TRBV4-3,ASSLAGRDTGELF
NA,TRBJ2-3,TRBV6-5,ASSYSLAGGSDTQY
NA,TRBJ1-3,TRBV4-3,ASSPDWTHSGNTIY
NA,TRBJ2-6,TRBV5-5,ASTKNPGVGANVLT
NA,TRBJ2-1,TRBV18,ASSFSGGLMDEQF
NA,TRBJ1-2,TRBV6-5,ASSYNGRVNYGYT
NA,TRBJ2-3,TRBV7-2,ASSSGLAYTDTQY
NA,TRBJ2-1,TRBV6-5,ASSSRGSDNEQF
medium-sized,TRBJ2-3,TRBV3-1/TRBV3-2,ASSQTPNGGASDTQY
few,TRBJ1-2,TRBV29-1,SAGGTGTNYGYT
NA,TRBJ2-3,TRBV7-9,ASSLSGRDTQY
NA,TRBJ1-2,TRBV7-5,ARSHRTGQDFGYT
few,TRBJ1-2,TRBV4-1,ASSQDTSVNYGYT
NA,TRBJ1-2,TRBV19,ASSIAGQYYGYT
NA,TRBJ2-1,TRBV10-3,AISNLAGGRNEQF
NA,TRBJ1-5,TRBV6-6,ASSGDRTQAQH
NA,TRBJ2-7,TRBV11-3,ASSSGNGHEQY
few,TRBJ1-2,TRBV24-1,ATSVAGAPGYT
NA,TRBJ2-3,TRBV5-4,ASSLAGSRGDTQY
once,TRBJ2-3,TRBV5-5,ASSLEGHRTDTQY
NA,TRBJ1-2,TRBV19,ASTGTVDGYT